This passage covers 16 T cell receptor beta chains from one sample sequenced in a study of blood T cell repertoires in COVID-19. Some clones are missing from TCRdb's copy, which holds only in-frame ones; the method was immunoSEQ multiplex PCR. The top ten clones hold under 2.5% of a sample with fewer than 180,000 clones, 75% to 90% of them seen once. Sequencing was carried out using peripheral blood. The receptor set was obtained from a man aged 70 or older with acute or convalescent COVID-19.

The chain uses TRBV7-6 and TRBJ2-5, with D unresolved. V dropped 5 bases and J dropped 1 base, with 17 bases sitting between them. Germline assignment: CDR1 SGHVS and CDR2 FNYEAQ. The CDR3 length is 16 residues. The DNA for the CDR3 is TGTGCCAGCAGCAGAGCTGGTAAATTGTCCCAAGAGACCCAGTACTTC. Translated, it gives CASSRAGKLSQETQYF.

The chain couples TRBV6-1 to TRBJ2-3; 16 bases map to TRBD2. Germline CDR1 and CDR2: MNHNS and SASEGT. This CDR3 is 16 amino acids long. J gave up 5 bases and V 4 bases, and 3 bases lay outside the gene matches. CDR3: CASSAGTSGRGDTQYF. CDR3 nucleotide sequence: TGTGCCAGCAGTGCCGGGACTAGCGGGAGGGGAGATACGCAGTATTTT.

The CDR3 DNA is TGCGCCAGCAGCTTGGGTACAGGGGATACGCAGTATTTT. This encodes CASSLGTGDTQYF. The V and J genes are TRBV5-1 and TRBJ2-3; tentative D call: TRBD1 (6 bases). Germline loops: CDR1 SGHRS, CDR2 YFSETQ. The CDR3 runs 13 residues. V was trimmed by 0 bases and J by 6 bases, leaving 8 bases between them.

This chain uses TRBV28 with TRBJ2-7; D might be TRBD1 (5 bases). From germline, CDR1 is MDHEN and CDR2 SYDVKM. The CDR3 sequence is 16 residues long. V dropped 5 bases and J dropped 3 bases, with 20 bases sitting between them. The CDR3 bases are TGTGCCAGCAGTACAATAGGGGTAGCCGTATACTACGAGCAGTACTTC. Translation gives CASSTIGVAVYYEQYF.

CDR3 sequence (DNA): TGTGCCAGCATTGGGACAGGAACCTTTGGCGAGCAGTACTTC. Amino acid sequence: CASIGTGTFGEQYF. The chain is built from TRBV6-6 and TRBJ2-7; TRBD1 matches at 8 bases. The J segment lost 6 bases and the V segment lost 7 bases, leaving 11 bases of the junction unmatched. The CDR3 runs to 14 residues. Germline CDR1 reads MNHNY; CDR2 reads SVGAGI (reference sequence).

The rearrangement joins TRBV19 to TRBJ2-7; the D gene is possibly TRBD1 (5 bases). The CDR3 consists of 14 residues. Germline lookup yields CDR1 LNHDA and CDR2 SQIVND (reference sequence). Trimming took 5 bases from V and 5 from J, leaving 16 bases between them. The CDR3 DNA is TGTGCCAGTAGTCTCACAACAGGTGCGCACGAGCAGTACTTC. Translating it yields CASSLTTGAHEQYF. Variable domain in full (rest from reference TRBV19 and TRBJ2-7): DGGITQSPKYLFRKEGQNVTLSCEQNLNHDAMYWYRQDPGQGLRLIYYSQIVNDFQKGDIAEGYSVSREKKESFPLTVTSAQKNPTAFYLCASSLTTGAHEQYFGPGTRLTVT.

The V gene is TRBV4-2, the J gene TRBJ1-3; tentatively, D is TRBD1 (5 bases). Germline V gene data show CDR1 as LGHNA and CDR2 as YNFKEQ. V was pared by 0 bases and J by 0 bases, with 9 bases between. CDR3 length: 16 residues. In nucleotides, the CDR3 is TGTGCCAGCAGCCAAGAGCCAGGGTACTCTGGAAACACCATATATTTT. Its translation is CASSQEPGYSGNTIYF.

This clone has a single count. The chain uses TRBV10-3 and TRBJ1-1; possibly TRBD1 for D (5 bases). The germline gives CDR1 ENHRY, CDR2 SYGVKD. The V end lost 6 bases, the J end lost 1 base, and 9 bases lay between the germline ends. The CDR3 is 13 amino acids. In DNA form, the CDR3 reads TGTGCCATCAGCCGGGGGACGAACACTGAAGCTTTCTTT. Residues: CAISRGTNTEAFF.

The chain recombines TRBV5-1 with TRBJ1-3, with TRBD1 matching 9 bases. The CDR3 is 16 amino acids. Looked up from germline, CDR1 is SGHRS and CDR2 is YFSETQ. The junction had 4 bases not matched to a gene; V was cut back by 0 bases and J by 3 bases. CDR3 protein: CASSLVGQGIGNTIYF. The CDR3 DNA follows: TGCGCCAGCAGCTTGGTTGGACAGGGGATTGGAAACACCATATATTTT.

This rearrangement joins TRBV6-6 to TRBJ2-3; 10 positions agree with TRBD2. This CDR3 region has 16 residues. Germline assignment: CDR1 MNHNY and CDR2 SVGAGI (reference sequence). The ends lost 7 bases at V and 3 bases at J; junction bases unmatched: 10. The CDR3 nucleotides read TGTGCCAGCAATAACAAAGCGGGGGGGCCGACAGATACGCAGTATTTT. Encoded protein: CASNNKAGGPTDTQYF.

This rearrangement joins TRBV24-1 to TRBJ1-2; 7 nucleotides match TRBD1. The J segment lost 1 base and the V segment lost 7 bases, leaving 5 bases of the junction unmatched. This CDR3 comprises 14 residues. CDR1 is KGHDR and CDR2 is SFDVKD in the germline V gene. The CDR3 sequence is CATSDRVHNYGYTF. In DNA form, the CDR3 reads TGTGCCACCAGCGACAGGGTCCATAACTATGGCTACACCTTC.

The gene calls are TRBV11-2 and TRBJ2-5; no clear D gene. This CDR3 spans 14 amino acids. Germline CDR1 is SGHAT and CDR2 is FQNNGV. V dropped 3 bases and J dropped 7 bases, with 15 bases sitting between them. Here the CDR3 DNA reads TGTGCCAGCAGCTTCCCCGGTAATGTGCGGACCCAGTACTTC. It encodes CASSFPGNVRTQYF.

This chain uses TRBV28 with TRBJ2-7, with a tentative D call TRBD1 (5 bases). V was pared by 6 bases and J by 4 bases, with 10 bases between. This CDR3 comprises 12 residues. Per germline, CDR1 MDHEN and CDR2 SYDVKM. Here the CDR3 reads CASSPDSYEQYF. In DNA form, the CDR3 reads TGTGCCAGCAGCCCTGACAGTTACGAGCAGTACTTC.

The genes are TRBV5-1 and TRBJ2-7; perhaps TRBD1 as D (6 bases). CDR1 is SGHRS, CDR2 YFSETQ, per germline. The CDR3 is made up of 15 amino acids. V was pared by 0 bases and J by 2 bases, with 12 bases between. CDR3 nucleotides: TGCGCCAGCAGCTTGGCGGGCAGGGGACCCTACGAGCAGTACTTC. It translates to CASSLAGRGPYEQYF.

The chain recombines TRBV18 with TRBJ2-3; D is perhaps TRBD1 (5 bases). CDR1 and CDR2 (germline): KGHSH, LQKENI. V lost 1 base and J 5 bases, leaving 13 bases between the germline ends. This CDR3 comprises 15 residues. The DNA for the CDR3 is TGTGCCAGCTCACCACGGCAGGGATGGGGAGATACGCAGTATTTT. Translated, it gives CASSPRQGWGDTQYF.

The V call is TRBV29-1, the J call TRBJ2-5, with 10 bases that match TRBD2. Germline CDR1 is SQVTM and CDR2 is ANQGSEA. V shed 0 bases, J shed 5 bases, and the junction held 9 bases outside the gene matches. The CDR3 loop spans 16 amino acids. CDR3 in DNA: TGCAGCGTTGAAGATGGGAGCGGGAGGGCCATGGAGACCCAGTACTTC. Translating it yields CSVEDGSGRAMETQYF.